Here is one TCR beta chain with its context. Its antigen remains unidentified. J gave up 6 bases and V 0 bases, and 3 bases lay outside the gene matches. There are 16 residues in the CDR3. In germline, CDR1 is LGHNA, CDR2 YNFKEQ. TCRdb called the 5' RACE reads again in MiXCR, with one record for every CDR3 protein. The data hold under 500,000 distinct CDR3 sequences, with 13% to 15% observed a single time. The source of the sample is a study of identical twins. Regarding the study as a whole: The more abundant beta clonotypes in cord blood had fewer insertions, and memory repertoires did not show this.

The same specimen was also included in a second study, on yellow fever vaccine responses in identical twins.

The chain is built from TRBV4-2 and TRBJ2-1, with 12 bases lining up with TRBD2. This TCR was sampled from a woman aged 18-29 years in good health. Sequencing was performed on CD4+ T cells sorted from blood. The CDR3 region is CASSQDRLAGANEQFF. For the CDR3, the DNA is TGTGCCAGCAGCCAAGATCGACTAGCGGGGGCCAATGAGCAGTTCTTC.